This T cell receptor beta chain was found in a study of cytomegalovirus exposure and HLA in healthy donors (dated by TCRdb to about 2017). Regarding the research as a whole: According to an earlier analysis of around 600 of the donors, about 179 million T cells yielded 90 million to 130 million unique TCR beta sequences and approximately 300 Gb of sequence data. An early release that covered around 590 HLA-typed donors contained approximately 290 gigabases of sequencing data and tens of millions of unique TCR sequences. The genetic ancestry cluster associated with self-reported Caucasian donors included 81% of the 398 genotyped donors. The study was designed to test whether signatures of past pathogen exposure could be identified by cataloging public T cell receptors. The T cell repertoires of around 670 subjects were profiled by immunosequencing and related to cytomegalovirus serostatus. Along with the 666-subject first cohort, a separate validation cohort of over a hundred different subjects was used. To predict cytomegalovirus infection status, the study brought together high-throughput TCR immunosequencing, statistical association of individual TCRs with disease status, and machine learning. A later analysis re-analyzed previously published TCR beta repertoires from 660 or so donors and added high-resolution HLA genotyping to study TCR occurrence patterns. Rather than using new phenotypic data, the later analysis identified candidate immune exposures from TCR beta sequences and from how often those sequences occurred across donors. An earlier analysis of about 620 of the donors applied high-throughput TCR beta sequencing to assess whether each TCR beta V gene segment acted as functional or pseudogenic. Alongside the repertoire data, information on donor age, sex, ethnicity and CMV serostatus was compiled. A later genetic analysis used genome-wide SNP genotypes for about 60% of the 666 donors, treating that subset as a discovery cohort. All discovery cohort repertoires had been generated on a single sequencing platform. Both class I and class II loci were covered by HLA typing, at four-digit resolution. Typing coverage differed by locus: A, B, C, DRB1 and DQB1 were typed in about 629-640 donors, DQA1 in about 500, DPA1 in approximately 610, and DPB1 in around 490. Four to six DR-DQ haplotypes were handled as single units for association and clustering, since linkage in the cohort was strong. On average, roughly 240,000 unique TCR beta nucleotide sequences were sequenced per donor among a few hundred genotyped donors of the cohort, with 15% to 20% of those sequences being non-productive. What the study reported, not specific to this receptor: According to a later analysis, TCR association rates differed among HLA loci, with DRB1 alleles showing the most associated TCRs and HLA-C alleles showing the fewest. The study listed 150 to 200 TCR beta chains as associated with cytomegalovirus. A later analysis reported that several top co-occurrence clusters appeared linked to parvovirus B19, influenza, CMV and Epstein-Barr virus. In an earlier analysis of some 550 of the donors, most TCR beta V segments were observed in productive rearrangements about 87% or about 30% of the time, broadly matching IMGT annotations. The classifier was reported to diagnose cytomegalovirus status with high specificity and sensitivity in both the original cohort and the validation cohort. The presence/absence analyses assumed that sequencing depth was roughly uniform across donors, and that assumption may not be true. In a later analysis, HLA-associated TCR beta chains showed more clonal expansion and lower generation probabilities than non-associated chains that were equally common. Because some donors lacked HLA typing at each locus, the association tests relied only on the typed subset. Across donors, most TCR sequences were observed very rarely, whereas some public TCRs were present in many individuals. The only immune exposure information available for the cohort was CMV serostatus. A further reported finding was that TCR beta sequences accurately predicted the HLA-A and HLA-B alleles for most subjects in the first cohort. Linkage disequilibrium might explain the correlated functional status among segregating V segments, but an unknown experimental factor could not be ruled out. Because counts were too low, some 17 rarely observed V segments, including chromosome 9 orphons, were left out of the earlier analysis of about 500 of the donors. In vitro tests confirmed that a few of the cytomegalovirus-associated TCR beta chains recognize cytomegalovirus antigens. The cohort was sequenced for TCR beta chains only, and without alpha or paired-chain data the features that could be detected were limited. When HLA alleles, especially DR and DQ, strongly co-occurred, attributing TCR associations to individual alleles was difficult. A later genetic analysis reported fewer N-insertions in productive TCRs among donors in an Asian-associated ancestry cluster than the roughly 670-donor mean. A group of highly shared sequence variants was considered likely to be a technical artifact of the sequencing pipeline. According to the authors, the approach could potentially be generalized to other disease states and immunological phenotypes. V-gene and J-gene trimming of TCR beta chains was associated with a missense DCLRE1C variant in a later genetic analysis, and the association was replicated in an independent cohort. At a false discovery rate of 0.05, a later analysis linked approximately 18,000 TCR beta sequences to specific HLA alleles. In a later analysis, most CMV-associated TCR beta chains were found to appear HLA-restricted, with HLA associations seemingly driven largely by CMV exposure.

Libraries were built with the immunoSEQ multiplex PCR assay. For the multiplex PCR, a mixture combining 60 forward primers for TCR Vbeta segments and 13 reverse primers for TCR Jbeta segments was used. The CDR3 region of rearranged TCR beta genes was amplified from genomic DNA by a multiplex PCR assay. The amplified TCR beta libraries were sequenced on the Illumina HiSeq System as 87-base-pair reads. Per the original workflow: A later analysis tallied roughly 80 million unique TCR beta chains across the 640 or so repertoires, and about 10 million of those chains were shared by two or more donors. Raw reads were error-corrected and collapsed into unique sequences with a nearest-neighbor algorithm that merged closely related sequences to remove PCR and sequencing errors. CDR3 sequences were aligned to IMGT reference sequences to assign V, D and J gene segments. For a sequence to be retained, a match of at least six nucleotides to both a V gene segment and a J gene segment was required. Rearrangements were classified as productive when the CDR3 lacked stop codons and remained in frame with V and J, and all other rearrangements were classified as non-productive. Following IMGT convention, CDR3 was defined as the stretch from the second conserved V-encoded cysteine to the conserved J-encoded phenylalanine. Sequences without an unambiguous match to a single V gene segment were excluded from the earlier analysis of several hundred of the donors. In an earlier analysis of 587 of the donors, V segments were called functional above 56.7% productive rearrangements and were called segregating when the between-donor standard deviation exceeded 5%. A statistical classification framework was built to diagnose cytomegalovirus status from the catalog of TCR beta chain sequences. V and J gene assignment, in a later analysis, came from comparing TCR nucleotide sequences with IMGT/GENE-DB human TR gene sequences. A later analysis assigned CDR3 sequences and most-parsimonious VDJ recombination scenarios with the TCRdist pipeline. A later analysis defined each TCR beta chain by its CDR3 amino acid sequence plus V-gene family, and excluded reads lacking a unique V-gene family. As a way to deal with suspected cross-contamination and a sequencing artifact, a later analysis dropped roughly 600 nucleotide sequences that were highly shared and had low generation probability. A later analysis calculated a clonal expansion index for each public chain from normalized within-repertoire ranks of inferred template counts. In a later analysis, generation probabilities were computed using a VDJ recombination model fitted to out-of-frame rearrangements, and the results were checked against IGoR. In a later analysis, TCR-TCR, TCR-HLA and TCR-CMV co-occurrence was scored with hypergeometric tests, and a repertoire-size bias correction was applied to TCR pairs. In a later analysis, false discovery rates were estimated by permuting HLA or CMV assignments 20 times. In a later analysis, co-occurring TCRs were grouped with DBSCAN, and TCRdist sequence similarity was added when clustering was performed within HLA-allele-positive subsets. Co-occurrence clustering excluded repertoires with fewer than 30,000 or more than 120,000 public chains, plus five with anomalous nucleotide sharing. TCRdb took over this immuneACCESS table, retaining in-frame rearrangements with V and J assigned. Such tables are incomplete; in checked studies, under half of the missing clones stem from an unresolved V gene, and the remainder is unexplained. That table is the source of V, J and clone size, and D and trimming were worked out from the DNA. The sample contains around 150,000 clones, approximately 86% of them found a single time. The ten biggest clones cover approximately 2% of the sample.

In regard to this clone: What antigen it recognizes has not been identified. One base away there is no much larger clone; base qualities are not given.

In total, around 600 healthy bone marrow donors made up the cohort. All cohort members were sampled while nominally healthy, although unrecorded immune exposures were likely present. The donor tested CMV seronegative, placing the donor among the 350 or so seronegative members of the cohort. A peripheral blood sample was collected from each donor, and TCR beta sequencing was performed on peripheral blood mononuclear cells. The Qiagen DNeasy Blood Extraction Kit was used to extract genomic DNA from the blood cell samples. The sequence came from a woman aged 18 to 35 in good health and CMV-seronegative. The sample comprised PBMCs.

The CDR3 here reads CASSPDRGERYTF. The DNA is as follows: TGTGCCAGCAGCCCGGACAGGGGGGAGCGCTACACCTTC. The chain was built from TRBV5-4 and TRBJ1-2; TRBD1 fits 10 bases in the junction. Ends trimmed: V by 4 bases, J by 9 bases; bases unmatched to a gene: 6. From a lookup of the germline V gene (reference sequence), CDR1 and CDR2 are SGHNT and YYREEE. The CDR3 goes from the cysteine to the phenylalanine over 13 residues. Kept here is only the CDR3 DNA, which spans 39 bases and is read in frame from base 1.